Below are 21 T cell receptor beta chains sequenced from a single sample in a study of shared T cell receptors in the human thymus. TCRdb's copy holds only in-frame clones and misses some; the assay was immunoSEQ multiplex PCR. The data show hundreds of thousands of clones, 80% to 90% seen once. This sample was shared with a second study, whose subject was human thymus T cells.

The sequenced material came from thymocytes. These receptors all come from a boy under two years old with a congenital heart defect.

V is TRBV15 and J is TRBJ2-1, with 9 bases identical to TRBD2. The V segment lost 0 bases and the J segment 4 bases; nucleotides outside the gene matches: 13. The CDR3 extends over 19 amino acids. Germline V gene data show CDR1 as LNHNV and CDR2 as YYDKDF (reference sequence). Here the CDR3 reads CATSREAAIAGVTYNEQFF. CDR3 nucleotide sequence: TGTGCCACCAGCAGAGAGGCCGCCATAGCGGGAGTAACGTACAATGAGCAGTTCTTC.

The J gene is TRBJ2-5, the V gene TRBV7-2, with no clear D. V shed 7 bases and J shed 7 bases, with 16 bases lying between them. The CDR3 sequence is 13 residues long. CDR1 is SGHTA, CDR2 FQGNSA, per germline. CDR3 nucleotide sequence: TGTGCCAGCAATGGAGTGGATGGTGTGACCCAGTACTTC. Protein product: CASNGVDGVTQYF.

This CDR3 is CASSWGDLYEQYF. As DNA, the CDR3 is TGTGCCAGCAGTTGGGGGGATCTCTACGAGCAGTACTTC. This chain uses TRBV27 with TRBJ2-7; D may be TRBD2 (6 bases). In germline, CDR1 is MNHEY, CDR2 SMNVEV (reference sequence). Trimming removed 4 bases from V and 3 bases from J, with 10 bases in between. This CDR3 has 13 amino acids.

The chain employs TRBV9 and TRBJ2-7, with 10 bases fitting TRBD2. Germline V lookup: CDR1 SGDLS, CDR2 YYNGEE. The CDR3 spans 15 residues. J was trimmed by 6 bases and V by 0 bases; bases with no gene match: 6. The CDR3 loop reads CASSVEASGSTEQYF. In nucleotides, the CDR3 is TGTGCCAGCAGCGTAGAGGCTAGCGGGAGTACCGAGCAGTACTTC.

The chain links TRBV10-3 to TRBJ1-5; maybe TRBD1 (6 bases). CDR3 size: 15 residues. Trimming removed 1 base from V and 4 bases from J, with 11 bases in between. CDR1 and CDR2 (germline): ENHRY, SYGVKD. The CDR3: CAISECRGRNQPQHF. The CDR3 region has the DNA TGTGCCATCAGTGAGTGCAGGGGCCGTAATCAGCCCCAGCATTTT.

The CDR3 nucleotides are TGCAGCGTGGGACCACTAGCGGGGGGACGATCTAGCACAGATACGCAGTATTTT. Residues: CSVGPLAGGRSSTDTQYF. The chain is built from TRBV29-1 and TRBJ2-3; 12 bases match TRBD2. The length of the CDR3 is 18 residues. Per germline, CDR1 SQVTM and CDR2 ANQGSEA. Losses at the gene ends were 6 bases for V and 0 bases for J; bases not matched to a gene: 13.

The chain combines TRBV5-6 with TRBJ2-3; D not certain. This CDR3 comprises 17 residues. The germline V gene encodes CDR1 SGHDT and CDR2 YYEEEE. Between the trimmed V and J ends, which lost 0 bases and 2 bases, there was a span of 16 bases. CDR3 DNA: TGTGCCAGCAGCTTGGGGAGCACAAGTCCTCTCACAGATACGCAGTATTTT. Its protein is CASSLGSTSPLTDTQYF.

The chain couples TRBV4-3 to TRBJ2-1; D not certain. Germline values: CDR1 LGHNA, CDR2 YSLEER. Trimming pared 1 base from V and 6 bases from J, leaving 10 bases between. The CDR3 consists of 14 residues. CDR3 residues: CASSQVLETNEQFF. CDR3 DNA sequence: TGCGCCAGCAGCCAAGTTCTAGAGACCAATGAGCAGTTCTTC.

The chain employs TRBV2 and TRBJ1-1; D is uncertain. V shed 4 bases and J shed 0 bases, with 9 bases lying between them. Germline V gene data show CDR1 as SNHLY and CDR2 as FYNNEI. This CDR3 contains 14 residues. CDR3 loop: CASSAPDLNTEAFF. The CDR3 nucleotides read TGTGCCAGCAGTGCCCCGGACTTGAACACTGAAGCTTTCTTT.

This clone was counted a few times. The genes are TRBV7-9 and TRBJ1-1, with D possibly TRBD1 on 5 matching bases. Per germline, CDR1 SEHNR and CDR2 FQNEAQ (reference sequence). The CDR3 is 12 amino acids. V lost 8 bases and J 4 bases, leaving 11 bases between the germline ends. The CDR3 DNA reads TGTGCCAGCCAGGGCGGCTCCACTGAAGCTTTCTTT. Its translation: CASQGGSTEAFF.

The J gene is TRBJ2-7, the V gene TRBV6-5; maybe TRBD1 (5 bases). Germline V lookup: CDR1 MNHEY, CDR2 SVGAGI. V lost 1 base and J 2 bases, leaving 12 bases between the germline ends. CDR3 size: 15 residues. The CDR3: CASSYYLDTTYEQYF. The CDR3, as DNA: TGTGCCAGCAGTTACTACTTGGACACCACCTACGAGCAGTACTTC.

The V and J genes are TRBV9 and TRBJ2-1; D gene ambiguous. Looked up from germline, CDR1 is SGDLS and CDR2 is YYNGEE. The CDR3 spans 12 residues. V lost 1 base and J lost 5, with 4 bases in between. The DNA for the CDR3 is TGTGCCAGCAGCGTATCCGACAATGAGCAGTTCTTC. Amino acids: CASSVSDNEQFF.

The chain combines TRBV28 with TRBJ2-1; TRBD2 matches at 9 bases. Losses at the gene ends were 6 bases for V and 3 bases for J; bases not matched to a gene: 18. Germline V gene lookup returns CDR1 MDHEN and CDR2 SYDVKM. This CDR3 comprises 19 residues. CDR3 protein: CASSPLPPIIAGDYNEQFF. Written as DNA, the CDR3 is TGTGCCAGCAGCCCCCTTCCCCCCATTATAGCGGGAGACTACAATGAGCAGTTCTTC.

J is TRBJ1-2 and V is TRBV4-3; D gene uncertain. The germline V gene encodes CDR1 LGHNA and CDR2 YSLEER. This CDR3 has 16 amino acids. The ends were cut back, 2 bases at V and 3 bases at J, with 16 bases in the middle. CDR3 protein: CASSQPGGVGYYGYTF. The CDR3 coding sequence is TGCGCCAGCAGCCAACCGGGAGGAGTGGGGTACTATGGCTACACCTTC.

This clone is a singleton in its sample. The chain recombines TRBV19 with TRBJ1-1; TRBD1 matches 11 bases. J was trimmed by 1 base and V by 5 bases; bases with no gene match: 12. CDR1 LNHDA and CDR2 SQIVND come from the germline V gene (reference sequence). This CDR3 is built from 18 residues. CDR3 in DNA: TGTGCCAGTAGTCAAAAGCGGACAGGGGGCGACGGGAACACTGAAGCTTTCTTT. This translates into CASSQKRTGGDGNTEAFF.

The rearrangement uses TRBV15 and TRBJ1-1; 8 bases agree with TRBD1. Trimming cost V 8 bases and J 2 bases; bases outside gene matches: 4. The CDR3 has 13 amino acids. The V gene's germline CDR1 is LNHNV and CDR2 YYDKDF (reference sequence). The CDR3 DNA reads as TGTGCCACCTCACAGGGGGATAACACTGAAGCTTTCTTT. Translated, it gives CATSQGDNTEAFF. Drawing the rest from reference TRBV15 and TRBJ1-1, the complete variable domain is DAMVIQNPRYQVTQFGKPVTLSCSQTLNHNVMYWYQQKSSQAPKLLFHYYDKDFNNEADTPDNFQSRRPNTSFCFLDIRSPGLGDTAMYLCATSQGDNTEAFFGQGTRLTVV.

V usage is TRBV2 and J usage is TRBJ1-2; 9 nucleotides align to TRBD1. The CDR3 is 15 amino acids. The ends lost 7 bases at V and 4 bases at J; junction bases unmatched: 10. Germline-derived CDR1 and CDR2 are SNHLY and FYNNEI. The CDR3 bases are TGTGCCAGCAACACCGGGACAGGGAAAGCCTATGGCTACACCTTC. Protein: CASNTGTGKAYGYTF.

The chain has TRBV4-3 and TRBJ1-5; the D is unclear. V lost 0 bases to trimming and J lost 2 bases, with 5 bases between them. The V gene's germline CDR1 is LGHNA and CDR2 YSLEER. The CDR3 has 14 residues. CDR3 DNA sequence: TGCGCCAGCAGCCAAGATTATCGCAATCAGCCCCAGCATTTT. It is translated as CASSQDYRNQPQHF.

The V gene is TRBV27, the J gene TRBJ2-1; D is perhaps TRBD2 (6 bases). V lost 6 bases, J lost 1 base, and 10 bases lay in between. The germline CDR1 and CDR2 sequences are MNHEY and SMNVEV (reference sequence). The CDR3 totals 14 residues. The CDR3 here is CASSPRGSYNEQFF. The CDR3 DNA follows: TGTGCCAGCAGCCCCCGGGGGTCCTACAATGAGCAGTTCTTC.

The rearrangement joins TRBV28 to TRBJ2-1; D remains unclear. The V end was cut by 5 bases, the J end by 0 bases, with 11 bases between. This CDR3 contains 15 residues. Per the germline V gene, CDR1 is MDHEN and CDR2 is SYDVKM. CDR3 nucleotides: TGTGCCAGCAGTATAAGCGAGAGCTCCTACAATGAGCAGTTCTTC. This gives the protein CASSISESSYNEQFF. Supplemented by reference TRBV28 and TRBJ2-1, the full variable domain reads DVKVTQSSRYLVKRTGEKVFLECVQDMDHENMFWYRQDPGLGLRLIYFSYDVKMKEKGDIPEGYSVSREKKERFSLILESASTNQTSMYLCASSISESSYNEQFFGPGTRLTVL.

The genes are TRBV5-6 and TRBJ1-1; tentative D call: TRBD1 (5 bases). V shed 3 bases and J shed 0 bases, with 12 bases lying between them. CDR1 is SGHDT, CDR2 YYEEEE, per germline. The CDR3 contains 15 residues. Written as DNA, the CDR3 is TGTGCCAGCAGCTCTCGGGGGATCATGAACACTGAAGCTTTCTTT. This codes for CASSSRGIMNTEAFF.